Listed below are T cell receptor beta chains from one sample, sequenced in a study of OX40 agonist ivuxolimab in advanced cancers. Some clones are missing from TCRdb's copy, which holds only in-frame ones; the method was immunoSEQ multiplex PCR. The sample includes around 65,000 clones, about nine tenths of them seen just once. This sample comprised CD4+ or CD8+ T cells sorted from blood, obtained in a trial of the OX40 agonist ivuxolimab. The receptors here all came from an adult with an advanced solid tumor such as melanoma, head and neck, liver or kidney cancer. Both conserved end residues are part of each CDR3. D genes are given only for firm matches. Not every row has a clone size; where given, it reads once, few, many or a size class.

clone_size: few; d_call: -; j_call: TRBJ1-6; v_call: TRBV7-9; cdr3_nt: TGTGCCAGCAGCTTAGCAGGAAGAAATTCACCCCTCCACTTT; cdr3_aa: CASSLAGRNSPLHF
clone_size: -; d_call: -; j_call: TRBJ1-5; v_call: TRBV7-9; cdr3_nt: TGTGCCAGCAGCTCGGACGGACCAAATCAGCCCCAGCATTTT; cdr3_aa: CASSSDGPNQPQHF
clone_size: -; d_call: TRBD1; j_call: TRBJ2-7; v_call: TRBV2; cdr3_nt: TGTGCCAGCAGTGCCTCGAGGACAGGGGTTTCTACCTACGAGCAGTACTTC; cdr3_aa: CASSASRTGVSTYEQYF
clone_size: once; d_call: -; j_call: TRBJ1-2; v_call: TRBV29-1; cdr3_nt: TGCAGCGTTTTATCGGACTATGGCTACACCTTC; cdr3_aa: CSVLSDYGYTF
clone_size: -; d_call: -; j_call: TRBJ2-7; v_call: TRBV5-6; cdr3_nt: TGTGCCAGCAGCTTAGGTTCTGCCTACGAGCAGTACTTC; cdr3_aa: CASSLGSAYEQYF
clone_size: -; d_call: -; j_call: TRBJ2-2; v_call: TRBV11-2; cdr3_nt: TGTGCCAGCAGCTTAGCAGAGAACACCGGGGAGCTGTTTTTT; cdr3_aa: CASSLAENTGELFF
clone_size: -; d_call: -; j_call: TRBJ1-1; v_call: TRBV30; cdr3_nt: TGTGCCTGGAGTCCGGCCGGGACTGAAGCTTTCTTT; cdr3_aa: CAWSPAGTEAFF
clone_size: once; d_call: -; j_call: TRBJ2-7; v_call: TRBV5-8; cdr3_nt: TGTGCCAGCAGCTTCAACTACGAGCAGTACTTC; cdr3_aa: CASSFNYEQYF
clone_size: once; d_call: -; j_call: TRBJ1-2; v_call: TRBV29-1; cdr3_nt: TGCAGCGCTCAAAAAGTCGCTAACTATGGCTACACCTTC; cdr3_aa: CSAQKVANYGYTF
clone_size: once; d_call: -; j_call: TRBJ2-2; v_call: TRBV2; cdr3_nt: TGTGCCAGCAGTGAAGACGGGGTAACCAAAATCAACACCGGGGAGCTGTTTTTT; cdr3_aa: CASSEDGVTKINTGELFF
clone_size: -; d_call: -; j_call: TRBJ1-1; v_call: TRBV5-4; cdr3_nt: TGTGCCAGCAGCCGGGGCGATTGGGAGGGAGGCACTGAAGCTTTCTTT; cdr3_aa: CASSRGDWEGGTEAFF
clone_size: -; d_call: TRBD1; j_call: TRBJ1-2; v_call: TRBV14; cdr3_nt: TGTGCCAGCAGCCAAGGGCCGGGACAGGTCTATGGCTACACCTTC; cdr3_aa: CASSQGPGQVYGYTF
clone_size: -; d_call: TRBD1; j_call: TRBJ1-1; v_call: TRBV29-1; cdr3_nt: TGCAGCGTTGCGGGACAGGGGGTGACTGAAGCTTTCTTT; cdr3_aa: CSVAGQGVTEAFF
clone_size: -; d_call: -; j_call: TRBJ2-1; v_call: TRBV10-3; cdr3_nt: TGTGCCATCAGTGGGTCGGGGGTTTACAATGAGCAGTTCTTC; cdr3_aa: CAISGSGVYNEQFF
clone_size: -; d_call: -; j_call: TRBJ2-5; v_call: TRBV28; cdr3_nt: TGTGCCAGCAGTCCGACCCCCGGCGGGGCCCAAGAGACCCAGTACTTC; cdr3_aa: CASSPTPGGAQETQYF
clone_size: -; d_call: TRBD1; j_call: TRBJ1-2; v_call: TRBV6-5; cdr3_nt: TGTGCCAGCAGTTATTTTCGGACAGGTTCCTATGGCTACACCTTC; cdr3_aa: CASSYFRTGSYGYTF
clone_size: once; d_call: -; j_call: TRBJ1-1; v_call: TRBV4-1; cdr3_nt: TGCGCCAGCAGCCAAGAGGGCGGGGGGTACACTGAAGCTTTCTTT; cdr3_aa: CASSQEGGGYTEAFF
clone_size: -; d_call: -; j_call: TRBJ1-5; v_call: TRBV2; cdr3_nt: TGTGCCAGCAGTGAAAGTATGGGGTACAATCAGCCCCAGCATTTT; cdr3_aa: CASSESMGYNQPQHF
clone_size: -; d_call: -; j_call: TRBJ2-3; v_call: TRBV7-9; cdr3_nt: TGTGCCAGCAGCTACTCGATCCCCCGCACAGATACGCAGTATTTT; cdr3_aa: CASSYSIPRTDTQYF
clone_size: -; d_call: TRBD1; j_call: TRBJ2-1; v_call: TRBV19; cdr3_nt: TGTGCCAGTAGTCCGGACAGGGGAGTCCTCAATGAGCAGTTCTTC; cdr3_aa: CASSPDRGVLNEQFF
clone_size: -; d_call: -; j_call: TRBJ2-5; v_call: TRBV6-5; cdr3_nt: TGTGCCAGCAGTCCCTCGTGGGGCCAAGAGACCCAGTACTTC; cdr3_aa: CASSPSWGQETQYF
clone_size: -; d_call: -; j_call: TRBJ2-7; v_call: TRBV13; cdr3_nt: TGTGCCAGCAGTTGGGGGGATAGCTCCTACGAGCAGTACTTC; cdr3_aa: CASSWGDSSYEQYF
clone_size: few; d_call: -; j_call: TRBJ2-3; v_call: TRBV7-8; cdr3_nt: TGTGCCAGCAGCTTATGGGCCTCGGGCATCACAGATACGCAGTATTTT; cdr3_aa: CASSLWASGITDTQYF
clone_size: -; d_call: TRBD2; j_call: TRBJ2-3; v_call: TRBV10-1; cdr3_nt: TGCGCCAGCAGTGAGACTAGCGGGGGCGGCACAGATACGCAGTATTTT; cdr3_aa: CASSETSGGGTDTQYF
clone_size: -; d_call: TRBD1; j_call: TRBJ2-7; v_call: TRBV27; cdr3_nt: TGTGCCAGCACTTCTTTTGACAGGGGGACGGACGAGCAGTACTTC; cdr3_aa: CASTSFDRGTDEQYF
clone_size: -; d_call: TRBD1; j_call: TRBJ1-1; v_call: TRBV7-9; cdr3_nt: TGTGCCAGCAGCCCTGGACAGGAAGGGGGCGAAGCTTTCTTT; cdr3_aa: CASSPGQEGGEAFF
clone_size: -; d_call: TRBD2; j_call: TRBJ2-2; v_call: TRBV4-2; cdr3_nt: TGTGCCAGCAGCCCGGGACTAGCGGGGGCGAACGGCGGGGAGCTGTTTTTT; cdr3_aa: CASSPGLAGANGGELFF
clone_size: -; d_call: -; j_call: TRBJ2-5; v_call: TRBV5-4; cdr3_nt: TGTGCCAGCAGCTTGTGGGGGATAGAAGAGACCCAGTACTTC; cdr3_aa: CASSLWGIEETQYF